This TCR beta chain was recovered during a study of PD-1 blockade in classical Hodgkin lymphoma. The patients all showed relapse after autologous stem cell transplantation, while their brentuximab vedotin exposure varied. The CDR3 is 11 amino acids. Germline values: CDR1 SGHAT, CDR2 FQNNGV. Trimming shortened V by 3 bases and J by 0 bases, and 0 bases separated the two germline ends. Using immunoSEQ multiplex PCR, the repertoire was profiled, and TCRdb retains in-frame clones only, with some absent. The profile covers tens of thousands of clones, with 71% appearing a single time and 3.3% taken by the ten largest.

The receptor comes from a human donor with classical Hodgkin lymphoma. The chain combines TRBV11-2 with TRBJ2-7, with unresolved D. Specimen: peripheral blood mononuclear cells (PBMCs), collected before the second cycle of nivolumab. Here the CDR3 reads CASSFSYEQYF. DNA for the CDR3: TGTGCCAGCAGCTTCTCCTACGAGCAGTACTTC.